This paragraph reports one TCR beta chain. As yet, its antigen is unknown. Germline assignment: CDR1 MNHEY and CDR2 SMNVEV (reference sequence). The CDR3 consists of 17 residues. V was shortened by 1 base and J by 5 bases, with 18 bases between the two germline ends. This specimen comes from a study of graft-versus-host responses after intestinal transplantation. Study results and limitations: Early declines in HvG clones that occurred post-transplant were associated with peak circulating GvH clone levels. Marrow from the recipient contained GvH clones, some of which had appeared first in ileum or blood. Graft-donor T cell macrochimerism coincided with high graft-versus-host to host-versus-graft clonal ratios in allografts.

Profiling relied on immunoSEQ multiplex PCR, and the TCRdb table lists in-frame clones only, not all of them. The sample holds over 65,000 clones; approximately 89% are singletons and the top ten take 7.6%. The TCR was taken from a human donor who was the organ donor for an intestinal transplant. The specimen comprised unstimulated CD8+ T cells sorted from spleen or lymph node cells, sampled before transplant. V is TRBV27 and J is TRBJ2-1; TRBD2 is a possible D gene (5 bases). The CDR3 loop reads CASSLWGPEVGNNEQFF. DNA for the CDR3: TGTGCCAGCAGTTTATGGGGTCCGGAGGTCGGAAACAATGAGCAGTTCTTC.